One and the same sample provided the 11 T cell receptor beta chains below, sequenced in a study of T cell repertoires in cytomegalovirus infection. TCRdb re-called the reads with MiXCR, one entry per CDR3 protein. The sample lists some 900,000 distinct CDR3 sequences, approximately 32% seen once, with 9.5% to 15% in the top ten. Their recognized antigens are unknown. Sample: cultured CD8+ T cells from PBMCs, taken from culture after CMV antigen stimulation. The source of these receptors is a human donor in good health (CMV status not recorded). Some clones in this sample may be carry-over from other donors' samples.

This clonotype was detected only a few times. The chain uses TRBV7-2 and TRBJ1-1, with TRBD1 identical over 12 bases. The CDR3 runs 13 residues. Germline trimming cut 3 bases from V and 8 bases from J; bases unmatched to any gene: 1. CDR1 SGHTA and CDR2 FQGNSA come from the germline V gene. The CDR3 region has the DNA TGTGCCAGCAGCTTCGGGACAGGGGGCGAAGCTTTCTTT. As protein: CASSFGTGGEAFF.

This clonotype appeared many times. This chain uses TRBV7-8 with TRBJ2-3, with D possibly being TRBD1 (6 bases). This CDR3 spans 16 amino acids. V lost 5 bases to trimming and J lost 2 bases, with 17 bases between them. Germline V lookup: CDR1 SGHVS, CDR2 FQNEAQ. CDR3 nucleotides: TGTGCCAGCAGCCCGATGATACAGGGTATCACAGATACGCAGTATTTT. Protein: CASSPMIQGITDTQYF.

This chain uses TRBV7-2 with TRBJ2-5; D unresolved. The CDR3 sequence is 13 residues long. Germline V gene sequence: CDR1 SGHTA, CDR2 FQGNSA. V was clipped by 1 base and J by 7 bases, with 10 bases between them. In nucleotides, the CDR3 is TGTGCCAGCAGCTTAGGACATCTGGGGACCCAGTACTTC. Its protein is CASSLGHLGTQYF.

This clonotype has a count of ten or more. Mismatch with germline at one junction end may stem from a read error. The CDR3 here is CASSLTRAIETQYF. CDR3 in DNA: TGTGCTAGCAGCTTAACTAGGGCGATTGAGACCCAGTACTTC. V gene TRBV7-7 combines with J gene TRBJ2-5, with D tentatively TRBD2 (5 bases). This CDR3 spans 14 amino acids. The germline CDR1 and CDR2 sequences are SSHAT and FNYEAQ (reference sequence).

The chain combines TRBV12-5 with TRBJ2-5; 8 bases align to TRBD2. The V and J ends lost 4 bases and 5 bases, in that order; junction bases with no gene match: 15. The CDR3 consists of 17 residues. Germline V lookup: CDR1 LGHNT, CDR2 FRNRAP. The CDR3 here is CASGSYVGLGGTETQYF. CDR3 bases: TGTGCTAGTGGTTCGTACGTGGGACTAGGAGGAACGGAGACCCAGTACTTC.

The rearrangement joins TRBV6-2 or TRBV6-3 to TRBJ2-7; D gene uncertain. Between the trimmed V and J ends, which lost 0 bases and 4 bases, there was a span of 10 bases. CDR1 MNHEY and CDR2 SVGEGT come from the germline V gene. The CDR3 has 14 amino acids. The CDR3 DNA is TGTGCCAGCAGTTACTCTAACGGAGCTTACGAGCAGTACGTC. It codes for CASSYSNGAYEQYV.

V and J are TRBV5-1 and TRBJ1-2; 10 nucleotides match TRBD1. Germline CDR1 and CDR2: SGHRS and YFSETQ. There are 17 residues in the CDR3. V was clipped by 4 bases and J by 5 bases; unmatched bases: 14. CDR3 nucleotides: TGCGCCAGCAGCCCTCAACAAGACAGGGGGCTTCGGTATGGCTACACCTTC. Translation gives CASSPQQDRGLRYGYTF.

The V and J genes are TRBV6-6 and TRBJ1-4; D uncertain. The CDR3 has 15 residues. Between the trimmed V and J ends, which lost 4 bases and 5 bases, there was a span of 14 bases. Germline V gene lookup returns CDR1 MNHNY and CDR2 SVGAGI (reference sequence). CDR3 in DNA: TGTGCCAGCAGTTCCCAAGGCCGGTCGAATGAAAAACTGTTTTTT. It specifies CASSSQGRSNEKLFF.

The chain couples TRBV12-3 or TRBV12-4 to TRBJ2-2; D is undetermined. CDR3 length: 13 residues. The V gene lost 6 bases and the J gene lost 7 bases, with 12 bases spanning the gap. The CDR3 loop is CASRLPVIGELFF. Written as DNA, the CDR3 is TGTGCCAGCAGGCTTCCAGTGATCGGGGAGCTGTTTTTT.

On this clonotype: A much larger clone lies a single base off, so this may be a read error. The CDR3 does not end in the conserved phenylalanine or tryptophan, so this is likely a read error. The rearrangement uses TRBV27 and TRBJ2-1, with 7 positions matching TRBD1. Germline V gene data show CDR1 as MNHEY and CDR2 as SMNVEV (reference sequence). The CDR3 is 15 amino acids. The CDR3 DNA reads as TGTGCCAGCACTTTAGGGACAGCCCCCAACAATGAGCAGTTCTTA. It specifies CASTLGTAPNNEQFL.

This clonotype showed up many times. The rearrangement uses TRBV12-3 or TRBV12-4 and TRBJ1-1, with a weak D call TRBD1 (5 bases). Trimming took off 6 bases at V and 2 bases at J, with 13 bases between the two ends. The CDR3 has 14 residues. The CDR3 loop reads CASSSVGGNTEAFF. CDR3 bases: TGTGCCAGCAGCTCCGTCGGGGGAAACACTGAAGCTTTCTTT.